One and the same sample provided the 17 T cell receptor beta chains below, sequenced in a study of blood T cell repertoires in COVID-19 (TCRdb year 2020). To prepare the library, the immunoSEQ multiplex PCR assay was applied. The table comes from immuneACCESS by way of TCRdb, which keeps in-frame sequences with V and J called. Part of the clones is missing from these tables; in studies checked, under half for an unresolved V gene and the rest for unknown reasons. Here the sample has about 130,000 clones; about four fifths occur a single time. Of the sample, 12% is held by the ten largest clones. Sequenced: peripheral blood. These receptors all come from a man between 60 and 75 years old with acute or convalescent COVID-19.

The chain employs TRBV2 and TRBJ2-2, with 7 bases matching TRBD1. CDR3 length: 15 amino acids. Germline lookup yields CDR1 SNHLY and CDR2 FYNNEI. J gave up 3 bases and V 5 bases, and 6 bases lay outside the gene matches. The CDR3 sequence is CASSYTGTDTGELFF. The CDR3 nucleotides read TGTGCCAGCAGTTATACCGGGACAGACACCGGGGAGCTGTTTTTT.

The CDR3 here is CASSVGQSYEQYF. CDR3 bases: TGTGCCAGCAGCGTAGGACAGTCCTACGAGCAGTACTTC. The chain has TRBV9 and TRBJ2-7, with D perhaps matching TRBD1 (5 bases). V was pared by 0 bases and J by 1 base, with 5 bases between. The CDR3 totals 13 residues. Germline V gives CDR1 SGDLS, CDR2 YYNGEE.

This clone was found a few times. Written as DNA, the CDR3 is TGTGCCAGCAGCCAAGATCGGATCGGGACAGGGGGGGATACGCAGTATTTT. This gives the protein CASSQDRIGTGGDTQYF. This chain joins TRBV4-2 and TRBJ2-3, with 11 bases identical to TRBD1. The V gene end was trimmed by 0 bases and the J gene end by 6 bases; junction bases not matched to a gene: 8. Germline assignment: CDR1 LGHNA and CDR2 YNFKEQ. CDR3 length equals 17 residues.

The chain's CDR3 is CSARGGQPQHF. Written as DNA, the CDR3 is TGCAGTGCTAGAGGAGGGCAGCCCCAGCATTTT. The chain links TRBV20-1 to TRBJ1-5; D unclear. The germline V gene encodes CDR1 DFQATT and CDR2 SNEGSKA (reference sequence). V gave up 1 base and J gave up 7 bases, with 5 bases separating them. CDR3 length: 11 residues.

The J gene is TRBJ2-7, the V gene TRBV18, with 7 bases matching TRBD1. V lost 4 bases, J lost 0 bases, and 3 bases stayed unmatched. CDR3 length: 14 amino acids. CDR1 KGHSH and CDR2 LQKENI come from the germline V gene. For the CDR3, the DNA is TGTGCCAGCTCACGGACAGGCAGCTCCTACGAGCAGTACTTC. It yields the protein CASSRTGSSYEQYF.

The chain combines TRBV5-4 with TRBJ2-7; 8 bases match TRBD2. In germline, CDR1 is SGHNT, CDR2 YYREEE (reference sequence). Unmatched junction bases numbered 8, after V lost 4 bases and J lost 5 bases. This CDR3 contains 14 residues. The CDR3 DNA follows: TGTGCCAGCAGCCAGGTGGGACTAGTCCACGAGCAGTACTTC. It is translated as CASSQVGLVHEQYF.

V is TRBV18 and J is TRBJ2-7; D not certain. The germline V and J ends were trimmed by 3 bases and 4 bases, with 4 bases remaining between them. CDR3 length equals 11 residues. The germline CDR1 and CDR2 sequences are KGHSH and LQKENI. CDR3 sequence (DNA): TGTGCCAGCTCACCGGAGTACGAGCAGTACTTC. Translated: CASSPEYEQYF.

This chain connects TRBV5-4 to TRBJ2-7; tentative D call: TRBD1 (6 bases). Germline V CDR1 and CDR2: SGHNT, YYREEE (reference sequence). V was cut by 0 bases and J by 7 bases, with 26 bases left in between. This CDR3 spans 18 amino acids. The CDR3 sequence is CASSLVVTGQALSVEQYF. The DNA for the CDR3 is TGTGCCAGCAGCTTGGTGGTTACAGGGCAGGCCCTTTCGGTAGAGCAGTACTTC.

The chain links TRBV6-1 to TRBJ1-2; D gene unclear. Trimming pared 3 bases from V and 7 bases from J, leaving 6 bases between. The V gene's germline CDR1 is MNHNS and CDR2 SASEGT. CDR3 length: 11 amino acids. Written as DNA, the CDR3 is TGTGCCAGCAGTGACGTGAGTGGCTACACCTTC. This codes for CASSDVSGYTF.

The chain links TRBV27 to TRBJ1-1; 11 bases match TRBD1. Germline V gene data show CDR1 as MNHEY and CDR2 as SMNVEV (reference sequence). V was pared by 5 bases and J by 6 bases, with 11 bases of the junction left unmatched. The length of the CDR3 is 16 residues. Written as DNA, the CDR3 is TGTGCCAGCAGTAAAGGGGACAGGGGGACCTATGCTGAAGCTTTCTTT. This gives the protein CASSKGDRGTYAEAFF.

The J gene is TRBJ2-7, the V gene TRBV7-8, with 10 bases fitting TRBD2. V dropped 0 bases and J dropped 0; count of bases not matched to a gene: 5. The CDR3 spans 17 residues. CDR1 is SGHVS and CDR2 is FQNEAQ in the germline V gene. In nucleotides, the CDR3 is TGTGCCAGCAGCTTAGCCTCCGGACTAGCGGACTCCTACGAGCAGTACTTC. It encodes CASSLASGLADSYEQYF.

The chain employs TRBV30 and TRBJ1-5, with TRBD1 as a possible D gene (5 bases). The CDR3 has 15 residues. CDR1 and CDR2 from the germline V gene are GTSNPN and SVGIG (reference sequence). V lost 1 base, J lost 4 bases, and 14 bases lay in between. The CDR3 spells CAWSARDLVNQPQHF. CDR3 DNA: TGTGCCTGGAGTGCTCGGGACTTAGTAAATCAGCCCCAGCATTTT.

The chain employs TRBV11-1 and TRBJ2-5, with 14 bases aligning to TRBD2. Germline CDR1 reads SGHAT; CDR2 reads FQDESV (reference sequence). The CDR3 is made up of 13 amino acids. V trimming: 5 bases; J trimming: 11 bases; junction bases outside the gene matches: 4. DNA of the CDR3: TGTGCCAGCAGCCTGGGACTAGCGGGAGTTCAGTACTTC. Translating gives CASSLGLAGVQYF.

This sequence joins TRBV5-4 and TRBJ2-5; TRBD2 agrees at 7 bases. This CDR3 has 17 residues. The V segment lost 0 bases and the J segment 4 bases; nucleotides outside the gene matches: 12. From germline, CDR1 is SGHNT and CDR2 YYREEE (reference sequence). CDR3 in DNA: TGTGCCAGCAGCTTGGAATTGGCGGGGAGGGGAGGAGAGACCCAGTACTTC. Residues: CASSLELAGRGGETQYF.

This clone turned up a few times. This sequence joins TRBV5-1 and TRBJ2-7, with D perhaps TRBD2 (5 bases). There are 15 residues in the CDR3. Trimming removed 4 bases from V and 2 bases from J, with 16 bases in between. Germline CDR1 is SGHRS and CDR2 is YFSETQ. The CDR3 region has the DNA TGCGCCAGCAGCCTATGGACTGGGATACCCTACGAGCAGTACTTC. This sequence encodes CASSLWTGIPYEQYF. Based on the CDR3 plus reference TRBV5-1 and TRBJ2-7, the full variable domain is KAGVTQTPRYLIKTRGQQVTLSCSPISGHRSVSWYQQTPGQGLQFLFEYFSETQRNKGNFPGRFSGRQFSNSRSEMNVSTLELGDSALYLCASSLWTGIPYEQYFGPGTRLTVT.

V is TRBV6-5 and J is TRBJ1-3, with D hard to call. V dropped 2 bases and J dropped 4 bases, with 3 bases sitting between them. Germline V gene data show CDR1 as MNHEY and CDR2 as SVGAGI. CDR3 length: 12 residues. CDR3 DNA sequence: TGTGCCAGCAGTTACGGCGGAAACACCATATATTTT. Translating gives CASSYGGNTIYF.

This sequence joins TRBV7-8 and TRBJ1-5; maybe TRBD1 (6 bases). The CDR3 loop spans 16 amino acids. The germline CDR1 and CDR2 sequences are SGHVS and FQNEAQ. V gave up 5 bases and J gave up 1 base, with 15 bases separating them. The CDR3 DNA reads TGTGCCAGCAGCCATCGGGGAGGGGGAAGCAATCAGCCCCAGCATTTT. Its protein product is CASSHRGGGSNQPQHF.